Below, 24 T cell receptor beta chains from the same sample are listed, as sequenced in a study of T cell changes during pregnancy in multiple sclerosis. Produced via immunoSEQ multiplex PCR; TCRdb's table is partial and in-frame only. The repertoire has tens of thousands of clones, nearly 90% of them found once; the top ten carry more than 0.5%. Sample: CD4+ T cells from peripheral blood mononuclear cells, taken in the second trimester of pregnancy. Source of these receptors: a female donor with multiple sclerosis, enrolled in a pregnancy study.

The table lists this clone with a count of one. CDR3 protein: CASSFWPSGRGTNEQFF. The CDR3 DNA sequence: TGTGCCAGCAGCTTCTGGCCTAGCGGGAGAGGGACAAATGAGCAGTTCTTC. This chain links TRBV5-4 with TRBJ2-1; the match to TRBD2 covers 10 bases. Germline V lookup: CDR1 SGHNT, CDR2 YYREEE (reference sequence). With V trimmed by 2 bases and J by 7 bases, 12 bases remained unmatched. CDR3 length equals 17 residues.

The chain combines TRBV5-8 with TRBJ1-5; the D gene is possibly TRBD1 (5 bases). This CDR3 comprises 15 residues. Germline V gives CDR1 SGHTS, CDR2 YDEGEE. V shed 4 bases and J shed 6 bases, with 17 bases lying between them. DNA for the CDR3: TGTGCCAGCAGCAGCAGGGTGTTCGGAAGTCAGCCCCAGCATTTT. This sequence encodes CASSSRVFGSQPQHF.

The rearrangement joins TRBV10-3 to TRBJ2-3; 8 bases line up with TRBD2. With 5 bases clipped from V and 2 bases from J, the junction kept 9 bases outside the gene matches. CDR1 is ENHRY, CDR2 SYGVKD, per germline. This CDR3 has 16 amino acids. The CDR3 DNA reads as TGTGCCATCAGTCCCGGGACTAGGCCTTACACAGATACGCAGTATTTT. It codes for CAISPGTRPYTDTQYF.

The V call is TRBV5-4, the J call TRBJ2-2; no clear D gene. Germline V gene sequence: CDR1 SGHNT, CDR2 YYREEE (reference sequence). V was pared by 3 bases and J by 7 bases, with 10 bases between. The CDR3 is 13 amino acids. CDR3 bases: TGTGCCAGCAGCTCCGCTACGTTCGGGGAGCTGTTTTTT. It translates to CASSSATFGELFF.

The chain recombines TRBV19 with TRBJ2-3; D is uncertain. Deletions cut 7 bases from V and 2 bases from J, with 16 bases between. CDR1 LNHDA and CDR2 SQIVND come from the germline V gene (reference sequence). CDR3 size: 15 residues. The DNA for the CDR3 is TGTGCCAGTACTTTGCGGAGTTATAACACAGATACGCAGTATTTT. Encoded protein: CASTLRSYNTDTQYF.

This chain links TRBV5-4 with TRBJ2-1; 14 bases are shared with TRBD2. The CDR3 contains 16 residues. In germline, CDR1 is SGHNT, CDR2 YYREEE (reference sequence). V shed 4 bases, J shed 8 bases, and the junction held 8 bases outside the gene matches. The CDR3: CASSTRLAGGQDEQFF. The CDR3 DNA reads TGTGCCAGCAGCACCAGACTAGCGGGAGGGCAGGATGAGCAGTTCTTC. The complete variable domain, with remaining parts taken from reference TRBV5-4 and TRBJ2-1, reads ETGVTQSPTHLIKTRGQQVTLRCSSQSGHNTVSWYQQALGQGPQFIFQYYREEENGRGNFPPRFSGLQFPNYSSELNVNALELDDSALYLCASSTRLAGGQDEQFFGPGTRLTVL.

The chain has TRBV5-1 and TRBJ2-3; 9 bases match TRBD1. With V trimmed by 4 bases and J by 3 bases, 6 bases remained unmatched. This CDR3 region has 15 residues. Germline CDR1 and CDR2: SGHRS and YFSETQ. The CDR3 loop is CASSRGQGWTDTQYF. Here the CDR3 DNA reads TGCGCCAGCAGCCGGGGACAGGGTTGGACAGATACGCAGTATTTT.

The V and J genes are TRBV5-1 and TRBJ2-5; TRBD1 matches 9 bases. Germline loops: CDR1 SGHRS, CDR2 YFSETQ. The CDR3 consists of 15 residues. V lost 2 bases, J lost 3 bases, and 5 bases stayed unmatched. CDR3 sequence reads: CASSFYRGLEETQYF. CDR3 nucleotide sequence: TGCGCCAGCAGCTTCTACAGGGGGCTAGAAGAGACCCAGTACTTC.

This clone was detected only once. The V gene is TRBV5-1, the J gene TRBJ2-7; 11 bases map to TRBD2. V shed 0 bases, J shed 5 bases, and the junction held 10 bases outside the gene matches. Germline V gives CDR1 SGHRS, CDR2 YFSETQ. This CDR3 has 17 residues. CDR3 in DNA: TGCGCCAGCAGCTTGGCCCCAACTAGCGGGAGTCCCCACGAGCAGTACTTC. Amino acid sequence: CASSLAPTSGSPHEQYF. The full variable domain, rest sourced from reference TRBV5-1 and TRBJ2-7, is KAGVTQTPRYLIKTRGQQVTLSCSPISGHRSVSWYQQTPGQGLQFLFEYFSETQRNKGNFPGRFSGRQFSNSRSEMNVSTLELGDSALYLCASSLAPTSGSPHEQYFGPGTRLTVT.

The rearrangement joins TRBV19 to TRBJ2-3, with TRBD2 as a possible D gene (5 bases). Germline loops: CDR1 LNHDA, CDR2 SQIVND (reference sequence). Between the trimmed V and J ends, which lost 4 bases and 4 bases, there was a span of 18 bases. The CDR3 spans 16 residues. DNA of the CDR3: TGTGCCAGTAGTAGAGGCCCTTTAGGAGGCCCAGATACGCAGTATTTT. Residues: CASSRGPLGGPDTQYF. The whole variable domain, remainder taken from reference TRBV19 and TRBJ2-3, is DGGITQSPKYLFRKEGQNVTLSCEQNLNHDAMYWYRQDPGQGLRLIYYSQIVNDFQKGDIAEGYSVSREKKESFPLTVTSAQKNPTAFYLCASSRGPLGGPDTQYFGPGTRLTVL.

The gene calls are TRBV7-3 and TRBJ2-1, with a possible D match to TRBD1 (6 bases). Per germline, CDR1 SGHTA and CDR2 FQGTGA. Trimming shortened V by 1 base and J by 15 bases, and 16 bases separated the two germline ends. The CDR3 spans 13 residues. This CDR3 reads CASSLSGGKDRFF. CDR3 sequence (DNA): TGTGCCAGCAGCTTAAGTGGGGGCAAGGATAGGTTCTTC.

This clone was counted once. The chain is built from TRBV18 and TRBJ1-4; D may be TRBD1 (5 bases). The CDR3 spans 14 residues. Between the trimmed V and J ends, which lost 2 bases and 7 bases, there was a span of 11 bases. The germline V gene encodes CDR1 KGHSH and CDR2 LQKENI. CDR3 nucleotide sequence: TGTGCCAGCTCACCAGGCAGGGTTCCTGAAAAACTGTTTTTT. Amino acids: CASSPGRVPEKLFF.

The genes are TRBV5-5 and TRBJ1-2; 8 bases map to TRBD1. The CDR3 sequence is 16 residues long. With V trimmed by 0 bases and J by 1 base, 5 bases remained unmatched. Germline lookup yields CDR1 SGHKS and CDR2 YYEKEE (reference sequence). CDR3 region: CASSLAQQGVNYGYTF. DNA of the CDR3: TGTGCCAGCAGCTTGGCGCAACAGGGGGTTAACTATGGCTACACCTTC. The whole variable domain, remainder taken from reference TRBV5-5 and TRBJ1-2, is DAGVTQSPTHLIKTRGQQVTLRCSPISGHKSVSWYQQVLGQGPQFIFQYYEKEERGRGNFPDRFSARQFPNYSSELNVNALLLGDSALYLCASSLAQQGVNYGYTFGSGTRLTVV.

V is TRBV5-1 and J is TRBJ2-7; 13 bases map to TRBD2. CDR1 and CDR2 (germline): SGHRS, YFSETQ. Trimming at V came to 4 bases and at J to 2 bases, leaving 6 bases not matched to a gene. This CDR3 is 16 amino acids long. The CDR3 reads CASSAGTSGTTYEQYF. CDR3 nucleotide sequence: TGCGCCAGCAGCGCGGGGACTAGCGGGACAACCTACGAGCAGTACTTC.

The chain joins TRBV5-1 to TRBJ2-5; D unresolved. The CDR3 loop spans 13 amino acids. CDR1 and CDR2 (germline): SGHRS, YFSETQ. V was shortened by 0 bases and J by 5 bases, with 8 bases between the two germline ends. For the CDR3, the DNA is TGCGCCAGCAGCTTGGTTATGCGGGAGACCCAGTACTTC. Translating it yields CASSLVMRETQYF.

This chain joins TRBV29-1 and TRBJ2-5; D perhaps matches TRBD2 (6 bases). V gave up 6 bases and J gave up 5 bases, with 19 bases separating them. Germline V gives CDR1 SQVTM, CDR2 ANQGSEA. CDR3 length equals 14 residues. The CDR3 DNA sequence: TGCAGCGTGGGAGGCCCCGGGCCCGCTGAGACCCAGTACTTC. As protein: CSVGGPGPAETQYF.

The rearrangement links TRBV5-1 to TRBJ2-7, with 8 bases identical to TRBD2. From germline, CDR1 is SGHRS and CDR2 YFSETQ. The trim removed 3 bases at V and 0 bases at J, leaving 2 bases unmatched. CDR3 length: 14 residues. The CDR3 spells CASSSSGSSYEQYF. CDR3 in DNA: TGCGCCAGCAGCTCCAGCGGGAGCTCCTACGAGCAGTACTTC.

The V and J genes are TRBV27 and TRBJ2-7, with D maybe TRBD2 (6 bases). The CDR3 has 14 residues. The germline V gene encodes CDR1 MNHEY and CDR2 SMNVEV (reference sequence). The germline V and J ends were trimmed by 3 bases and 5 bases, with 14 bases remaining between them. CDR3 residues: CASSFRREQNEQYF. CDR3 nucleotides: TGTGCCAGCAGTTTTAGGAGGGAGCAGAACGAGCAGTACTTC.

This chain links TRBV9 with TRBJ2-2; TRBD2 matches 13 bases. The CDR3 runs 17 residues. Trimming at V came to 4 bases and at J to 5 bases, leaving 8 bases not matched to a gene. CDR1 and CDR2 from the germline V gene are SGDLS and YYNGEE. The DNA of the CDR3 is TGTGCCAGCAGCCTTACTAGCGGGAGGGCCAGGACCGGGGAGCTGTTTTTT. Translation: CASSLTSGRARTGELFF.

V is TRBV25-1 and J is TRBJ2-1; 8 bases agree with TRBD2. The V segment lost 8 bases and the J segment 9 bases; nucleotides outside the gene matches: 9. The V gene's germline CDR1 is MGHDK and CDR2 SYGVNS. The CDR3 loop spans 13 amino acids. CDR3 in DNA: TGTGCCAGCTGGGGACTAGGCTCGGGTGAGCAGTTCTTC. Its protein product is CASWGLGSGEQFF.

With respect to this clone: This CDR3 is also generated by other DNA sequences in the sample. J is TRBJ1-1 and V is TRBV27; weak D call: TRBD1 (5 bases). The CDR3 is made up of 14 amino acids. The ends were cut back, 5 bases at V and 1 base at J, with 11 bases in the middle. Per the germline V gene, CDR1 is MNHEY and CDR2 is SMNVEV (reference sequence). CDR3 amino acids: CASSDLGGNTEAFF. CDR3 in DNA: TGTGCCAGCAGTGATCTGGGGGGGAACACTGAAGCTTTCTTT.

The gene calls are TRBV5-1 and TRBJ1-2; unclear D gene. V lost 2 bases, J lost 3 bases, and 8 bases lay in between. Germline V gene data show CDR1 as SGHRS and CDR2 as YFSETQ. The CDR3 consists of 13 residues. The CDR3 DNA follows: TGCGCCAGCAGCTTTCAGAACGACTATGGCTACACCTTC. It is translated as CASSFQNDYGYTF.

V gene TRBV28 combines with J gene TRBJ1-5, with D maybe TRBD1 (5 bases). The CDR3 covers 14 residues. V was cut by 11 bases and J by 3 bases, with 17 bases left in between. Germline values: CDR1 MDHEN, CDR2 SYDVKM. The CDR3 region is CAGSGGINNQPQHF. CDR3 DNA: TGTGCCGGCTCGGGGGGGATTAACAATCAGCCCCAGCATTTT.

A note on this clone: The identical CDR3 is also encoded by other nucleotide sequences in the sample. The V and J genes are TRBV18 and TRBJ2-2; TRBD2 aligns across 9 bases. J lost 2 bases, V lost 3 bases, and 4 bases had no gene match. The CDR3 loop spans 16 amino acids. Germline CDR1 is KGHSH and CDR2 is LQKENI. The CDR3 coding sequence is TGTGCCAGCTCACCTTTAGCGGGAGCAAACACCGGGGAGCTGTTTTTT. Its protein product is CASSPLAGANTGELFF.